This TCR beta chain derives from a study of blood T cell repertoires in COVID-19. Study-level background: The United States, Italy and Spain supplied acute and convalescent COVID-19 samples.

CDR1 and CDR2 from the germline V gene are SGHRS and YFSETQ. This CDR3 is 15 amino acids long. Between the trimmed V and J ends, which lost 0 bases and 7 bases, there was a span of 11 bases. TCRdb's table, derived via immunoSEQ multiplex PCR, lists solely in-frame clones and lacks some. The table lists about 110,000 clones, less than 85% of them singletons, with about 2% in the top ten. The sequence was obtained from a woman in her 40s with acute or convalescent COVID-19. This rearrangement joins TRBV5-1 to TRBJ1-6; tentatively, D is TRBD1 (5 bases). Input material: peripheral blood. CDR3 protein: CASSLVQGGNSPLHF. In DNA, the CDR3 is TGCGCCAGCAGCTTGGTCCAGGGAGGGAATTCACCCCTCCACTTT.